Listed below are T cell receptor beta chains from one sample, sequenced in a study of blood T cell repertoires in COVID-19. Data came from immunoSEQ multiplex PCR; TCRdb stores just in-frame clones and leaves some out. Here the sample spans fewer than 120,000 clones, approximately 80% being singletons. Sequencing was carried out using peripheral blood. All receptors derive from a woman aged 60 to 75 with acute or convalescent COVID-19. The CDR3 runs from the conserved cysteine through the conserved F or W.

v_call	cdr3_length	j_call	cdr3_aa
TRBV5-4	15	TRBJ1-5	CASSNRQRSFQPQHF
TRBV4-3	14	TRBJ2-4	CASSQGTGQNIQYF
TRBV30	15	TRBJ1-6	CAWRGTGVTNSPLHF
TRBV5-1	15	TRBJ2-3	CASSLAGGPGDTQYF
TRBV28	15	TRBJ1-5	CASSFGQASNQPQHF
TRBV5-1	14	TRBJ2-7	CASSAPGTAYEQYF
TRBV5-6	15	TRBJ1-2	CASSFITGGGYGYTF
TRBV11-2	13	TRBJ1-1	CASRRDLNTEAFF
TRBV5-1	14	TRBJ2-5	CASSQGTEQETQYF
TRBV29-1	10	TRBJ2-3	CSVTDPTQYF
TRBV7-2	15	TRBJ2-7	CASSPTRGGYYEQYF
TRBV28	16	TRBJ2-5	CASSPPDSGGEETQYF
TRBV19	16	TRBJ2-6	CASSQTGGPGANVLTF
TRBV28	15	TRBJ1-2	CASRDRGTDNYGYTF
TRBV9	12	TRBJ1-3	CASRSAGNTIYF
TRBV7-8	17	TRBJ2-7	CASSSTTGSDSPYEQYF
TRBV2	13	TRBJ1-2	CASRGDRAYGYTF
TRBV23-1	13	TRBJ1-6	CASSQASNSPLHF
TRBV7-9	11	TRBJ2-1	CASSFSFEQFF
TRBV5-1	13	TRBJ1-2	CASSLRGVGGYTF
TRBV7-2	13	TRBJ1-6	CASSRQGNSPLHF
TRBV19	13	TRBJ2-7	CATGQGASYEQYF
TRBV6-5	13	TRBJ1-5	CASTITGDQPQHF
TRBV6-5	12	TRBJ1-5	CASTHNNQPQHF
TRBV5-4	16	TRBJ1-6	CASSLGQAGYNSPLHF
TRBV23-1	16	TRBJ1-5	CASSQPGTGYNQPQHF
TRBV4-2	15	TRBJ2-7	CASSQEGTGGYEQYF
TRBV15	14	TRBJ1-2	CATSRDRYNYGYTF
TRBV24-1	14	TRBJ2-3	CATKTGKDTDTQYF
TRBV5-1	16	TRBJ2-7	CASSLGGTGKFHEQYF
TRBV6-4	15	TRBJ2-7	CASNSGRGLPYEQYF
TRBV10-3	14	TRBJ2-1	CAISGLAVDNEQFF
TRBV4-2	15	TRBJ2-5	CASSQGPVSGETQYF
TRBV7-9	15	TRBJ1-4	CASSLRGSSFEKLFF
TRBV27	16	TRBJ1-2	CASSFWDRGAGDGYTF
TRBV19	15	TRBJ2-1	CASRVAATGYNEQFF
TRBV5-1	17	TRBJ2-2	CASSLKRLAGGTGELFF
TRBV5-1	14	TRBJ1-2	CASSPRGRPYGYTF
TRBV5-6	13	TRBJ2-3	CASSLRGTDTQYF
TRBV4-1	18	TRBJ2-1	CASSPLGSGGGTYNEQFF
TRBV6-2/TRBV6-3	15	TRBJ1-1	CASSYPPPGGTEAFF